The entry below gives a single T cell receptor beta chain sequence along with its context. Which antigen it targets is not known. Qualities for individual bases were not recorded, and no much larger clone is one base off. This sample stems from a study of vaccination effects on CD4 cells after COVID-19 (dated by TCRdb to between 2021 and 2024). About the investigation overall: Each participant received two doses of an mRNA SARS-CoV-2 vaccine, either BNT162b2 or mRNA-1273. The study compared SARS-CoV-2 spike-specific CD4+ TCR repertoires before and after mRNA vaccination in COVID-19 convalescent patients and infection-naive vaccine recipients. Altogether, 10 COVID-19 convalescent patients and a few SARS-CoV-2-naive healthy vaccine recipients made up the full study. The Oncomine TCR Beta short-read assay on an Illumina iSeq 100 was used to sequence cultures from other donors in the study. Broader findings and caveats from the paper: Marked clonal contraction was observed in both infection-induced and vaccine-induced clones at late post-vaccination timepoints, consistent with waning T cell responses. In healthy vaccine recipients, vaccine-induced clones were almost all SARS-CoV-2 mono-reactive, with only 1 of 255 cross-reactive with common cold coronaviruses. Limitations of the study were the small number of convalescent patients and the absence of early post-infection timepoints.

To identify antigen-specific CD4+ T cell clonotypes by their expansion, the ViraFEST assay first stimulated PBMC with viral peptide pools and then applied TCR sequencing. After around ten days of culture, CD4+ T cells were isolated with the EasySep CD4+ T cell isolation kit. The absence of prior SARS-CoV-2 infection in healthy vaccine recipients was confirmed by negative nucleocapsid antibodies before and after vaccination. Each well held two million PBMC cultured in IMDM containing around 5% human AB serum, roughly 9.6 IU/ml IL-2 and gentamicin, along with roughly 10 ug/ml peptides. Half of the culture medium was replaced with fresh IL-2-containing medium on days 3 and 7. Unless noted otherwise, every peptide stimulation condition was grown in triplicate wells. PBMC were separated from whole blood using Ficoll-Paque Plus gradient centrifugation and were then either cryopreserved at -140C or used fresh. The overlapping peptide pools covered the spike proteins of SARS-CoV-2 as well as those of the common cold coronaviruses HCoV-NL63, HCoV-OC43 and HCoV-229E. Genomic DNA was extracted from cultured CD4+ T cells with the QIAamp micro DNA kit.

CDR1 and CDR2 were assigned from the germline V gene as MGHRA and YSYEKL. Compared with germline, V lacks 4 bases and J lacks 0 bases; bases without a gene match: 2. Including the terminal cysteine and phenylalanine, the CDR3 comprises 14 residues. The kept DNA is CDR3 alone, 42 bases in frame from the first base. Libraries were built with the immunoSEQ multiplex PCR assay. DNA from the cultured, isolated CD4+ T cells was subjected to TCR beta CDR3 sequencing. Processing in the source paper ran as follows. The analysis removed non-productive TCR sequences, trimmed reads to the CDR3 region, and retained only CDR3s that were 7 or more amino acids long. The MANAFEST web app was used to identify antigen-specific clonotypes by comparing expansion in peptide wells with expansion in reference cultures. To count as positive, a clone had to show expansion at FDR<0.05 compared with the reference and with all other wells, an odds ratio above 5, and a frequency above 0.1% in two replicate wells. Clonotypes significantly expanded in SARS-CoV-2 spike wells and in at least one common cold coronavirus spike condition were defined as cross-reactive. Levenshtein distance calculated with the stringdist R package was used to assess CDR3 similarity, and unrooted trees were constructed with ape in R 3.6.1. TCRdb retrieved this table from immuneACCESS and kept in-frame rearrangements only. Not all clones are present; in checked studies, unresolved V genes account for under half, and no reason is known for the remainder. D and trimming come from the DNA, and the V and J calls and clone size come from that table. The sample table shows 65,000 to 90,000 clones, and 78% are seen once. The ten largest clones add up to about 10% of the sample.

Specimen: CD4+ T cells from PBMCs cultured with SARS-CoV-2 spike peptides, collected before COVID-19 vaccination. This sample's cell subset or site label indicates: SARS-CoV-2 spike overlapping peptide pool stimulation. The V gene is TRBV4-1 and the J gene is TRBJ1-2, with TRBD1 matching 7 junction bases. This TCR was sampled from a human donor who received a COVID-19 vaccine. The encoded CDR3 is CASSRDSANYGYTF. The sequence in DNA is TGCGCCAGCAGCCGGGACAGCGCTAACTATGGCTACACCTTC.